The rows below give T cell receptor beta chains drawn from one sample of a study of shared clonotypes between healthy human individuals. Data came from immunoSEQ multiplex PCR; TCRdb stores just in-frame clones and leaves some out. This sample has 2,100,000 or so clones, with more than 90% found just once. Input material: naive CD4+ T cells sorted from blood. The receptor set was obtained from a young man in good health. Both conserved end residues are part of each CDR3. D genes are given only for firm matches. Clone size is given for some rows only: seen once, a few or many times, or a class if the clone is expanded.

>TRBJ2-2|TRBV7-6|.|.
TGTGCCAGCAGCTTAGGTCGGCAGGACGGAGGAGCCGGGGAGCTGTTTTTT
CASSLGRQDGGAGELFF
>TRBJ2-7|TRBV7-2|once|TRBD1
TGTGCCAGCAGCTTTCAGGGGGCTCGGGAGCAGTACTTC
CASSFQGAREQYF
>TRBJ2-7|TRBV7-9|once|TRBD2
TGTGCCAGCAGCCCTCGGCGGGGGGATGAGCAGTACTTC
CASSPRRGDEQYF
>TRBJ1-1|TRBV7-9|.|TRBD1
TGTGCCAGCAGCCAGGACAGGAGGACTGAAGCTTTCTTT
CASSQDRRTEAFF
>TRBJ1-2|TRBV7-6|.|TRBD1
TGTGCCAGCAGCTTAGAGACAGGGGGGTATGGCTACACCTTC
CASSLETGGYGYTF
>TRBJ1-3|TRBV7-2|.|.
TGTGCCAGCAGCTACCTATCGGGTGTGAACACCATATATTTT
CASSYLSGVNTIYF
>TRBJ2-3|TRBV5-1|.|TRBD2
TGCGCCAGCAGCTTTACCTGGGGAGGGACAGATACGCAGTATTTT
CASSFTWGGTDTQYF
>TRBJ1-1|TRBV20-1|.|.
TGCAGTGCTAGAGTGGCAGCTGAAGCTTTCTTT
CSARVAAEAFF
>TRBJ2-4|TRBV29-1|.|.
TGCAGCGTGACCGGGACAGCCAAAAACATTCAGTACTTC
CSVTGTAKNIQYF
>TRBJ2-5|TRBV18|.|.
TGTGCCAGCTCACCCCCGGCCGGGAGAGGTCAAACCCAGTACTTC
CASSPPAGRGQTQYF
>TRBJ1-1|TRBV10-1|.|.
TGCGCCAGCAGTGACCAACAGGAAACTGAAGCTTTCTTT
CASSDQQETEAFF
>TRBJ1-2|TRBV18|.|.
TGTGCCAGCTCTGGTCAGGGAGGAGACTATGGCTACACCTTC
CASSGQGGDYGYTF
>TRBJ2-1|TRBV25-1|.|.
TGTGCCAGCAGTGGCTGGGCCTACAATGAGCAGTTCTTC
CASSGWAYNEQFF
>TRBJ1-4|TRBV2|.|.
TGTGCCAGCAGTTACAGGGTCGAAAAACTGTTTTTT
CASSYRVEKLFF
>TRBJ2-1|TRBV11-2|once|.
TGTGCCAGCAGCTTAGATTGGGGTGCTTCCTACAATGAGCAGTTCTTC
CASSLDWGASYNEQFF
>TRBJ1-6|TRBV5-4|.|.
TGTGCCAGCAGCTTGGCCCCGTGGCAGCTGAATTCACCCCTCCACTTT
CASSLAPWQLNSPLHF
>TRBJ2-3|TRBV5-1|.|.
TGCGCCAGCAGGAGGGGTCTGACGGGGGCGAACACAGATACGCAGTATTTT
CASRRGLTGANTDTQYF
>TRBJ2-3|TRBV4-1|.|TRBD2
TGCGCCAGCAGCCTCTTAGCGGGGGGGAGTGATACGCAGTATTTT
CASSLLAGGSDTQYF
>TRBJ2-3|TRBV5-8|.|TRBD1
TGTGCCAGCAGCCCGGGGACAGGGTTGAGGACAGATACGCAGTATTTT
CASSPGTGLRTDTQYF
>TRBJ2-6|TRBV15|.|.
TGTGCCACCAGCAGGAGACCTGGGGCCAACGTCCTGACTTTC
CATSRRPGANVLTF
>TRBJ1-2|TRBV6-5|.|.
TGTGCCAGCAGTTCTTTTACCCAGGGACATGGCTATGGCTACACCTTC
CASSSFTQGHGYGYTF
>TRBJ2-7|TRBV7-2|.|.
TGTGCCAGCAGCTCCCAGACAGACACCTACGAGCAGTACTTC
CASSSQTDTYEQYF
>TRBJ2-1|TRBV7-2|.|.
TGTGCCAGCAGCTTAGCGGGAGCGCGGTACAATGAGCAGTTCTTC
CASSLAGARYNEQFF
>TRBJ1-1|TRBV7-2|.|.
TGTGCCAGCAGCTTAGGGCCAGGGAGAAACACTGAAGCTTTCTTT
CASSLGPGRNTEAFF
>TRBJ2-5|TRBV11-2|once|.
TGTGCCAGCAGCTTAGGCCTACAAGAGACCCAGTACTTC
CASSLGLQETQYF
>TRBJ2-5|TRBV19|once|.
TGTGCCAGTAGCCCCCAGGGGAAAGGGGAGGGGCCGGAGACCCAGTACTTC
CASSPQGKGEGPETQYF
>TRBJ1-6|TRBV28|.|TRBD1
TGTGCCAGCAGCCACTCGGACAGGGATCATAATTCACCCCTCCACTTT
CASSHSDRDHNSPLHF
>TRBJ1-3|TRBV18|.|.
TGTGCCAGCTCACCTGGGGAAGGAAACACCATATATTTT
CASSPGEGNTIYF
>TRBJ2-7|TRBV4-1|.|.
TGCGCCAGCAGCCAAGTCGGCCGGACAGCATCCTACGAGCAGTACTTC
CASSQVGRTASYEQYF
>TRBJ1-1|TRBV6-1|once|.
TGTGCCAGCAGTGAACTGGGGCAGGCTGAAGCTTTCTTT
CASSELGQAEAFF
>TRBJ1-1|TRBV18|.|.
TGTGCCAGCTCACCAGGACCTCACACTGAAGCTTTCTTT
CASSPGPHTEAFF
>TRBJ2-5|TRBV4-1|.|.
TGCGCCAGCAGCCAAGGTTGGCCAGGCCTCCAAGAGACCCAGTACTTC
CASSQGWPGLQETQYF
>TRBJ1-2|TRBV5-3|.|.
TGTGCCAGAAGCCTGTTGTCCCGTGCTAAGATCGGCTATGGCTACACCTTC
CARSLLSRAKIGYGYTF
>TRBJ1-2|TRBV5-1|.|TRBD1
TGCGCCAGCAGCCGTACTACAGGGGGCGAGGATGGCTACACCTTC
CASSRTTGGEDGYTF
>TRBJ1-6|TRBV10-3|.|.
TGTGCCATCAGTGAGTACAGATATAATTCACCCCTCCACTTT
CAISEYRYNSPLHF
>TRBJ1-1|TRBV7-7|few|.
TGTGCTAGCAGCTTAGACAGGAACACTGAAGCTTTCTTT
CASSLDRNTEAFF
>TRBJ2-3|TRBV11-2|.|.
TGTGCCAGCAGCTTGACAGGACCAACAGATACGCAGTATTTT
CASSLTGPTDTQYF
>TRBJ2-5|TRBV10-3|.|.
TGTGCCATCGGGGGGGCGGGCGAGACCCAGTACTTC
CAIGGAGETQYF
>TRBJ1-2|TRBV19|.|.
TGTGCCAGTAGTATAACCGGCAGGCAAAACTCCTATGGCTACACCTTC
CASSITGRQNSYGYTF
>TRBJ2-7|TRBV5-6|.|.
TGTGCCAGCAGCTTGGTTGGGGGCTCCTACGAGCAGTACTTC
CASSLVGGSYEQYF
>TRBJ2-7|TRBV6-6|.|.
TGTGCCAGCAGTACCGACTTCTACGAGCAGTACTTC
CASSTDFYEQYF
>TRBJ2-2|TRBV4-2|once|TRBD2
TGTGCCAGCAGCCAGAAACTAGCGGACAACACCGGGGAGCTGTTTTTT
CASSQKLADNTGELFF
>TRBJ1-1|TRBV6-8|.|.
TGTGCCAGCAGCTTTTGTGGGCAGGACTTTAATTCGAACACTGAAGCTTTCTTT
CASSFCGQDFNSNTEAFF
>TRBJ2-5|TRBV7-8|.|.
TGTGCCAGCAGCTCCCGGTCCGGAGAGACCCAGTACTTC
CASSSRSGETQYF
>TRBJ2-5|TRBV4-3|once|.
TGCGCCAGCAGCGAACTAGTTTCCAGAGAGACCCAGTACTTC
CASSELVSRETQYF
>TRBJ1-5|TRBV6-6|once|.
TGTGCCAGCAGCGGACGTCAGAATCAGCCCCAGCATTTT
CASSGRQNQPQHF
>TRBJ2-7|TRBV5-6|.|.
TGTGCCAGCAGCTTGGAAGGTTGGGAGCAGTACTTC
CASSLEGWEQYF
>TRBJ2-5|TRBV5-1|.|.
TGCGCCAGCAGTCCCCGAGAGGGGGCGGGGGAGACCCAGTACTTC
CASSPREGAGETQYF
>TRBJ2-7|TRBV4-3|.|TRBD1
TGCGCCAGCAGCCAAGGTCAGACAGGGGAAAGGTCCGAGCAGTACTTC
CASSQGQTGERSEQYF
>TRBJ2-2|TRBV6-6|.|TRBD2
TGTGCCAGCAGTTACTCGCGGGGGATGGGGTCGTGGGAGCTGTTTTTT
CASSYSRGMGSWELFF
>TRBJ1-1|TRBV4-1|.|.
TGCGCCAGCAGCCAAGATGGTTTAGCAGAGCTGAACACTGAAGCTTTCTTT
CASSQDGLAELNTEAFF
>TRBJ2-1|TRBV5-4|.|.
TGTGCCAGCAGCCCATTGACTATCTCCTACAATGAGCAGTTCTTC
CASSPLTISYNEQFF
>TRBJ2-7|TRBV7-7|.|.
TGTGCTAGCAGCTTAGCACAGGGCTACGAGCAGTACTTC
CASSLAQGYEQYF
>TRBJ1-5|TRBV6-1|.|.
TGTGCCAGCAGTGAGGGCTGGGTCAATCAGCCCCAGCATTTT
CASSEGWVNQPQHF
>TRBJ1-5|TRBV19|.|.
TGTGCCAGTAGTGGGTATTCATTCCTTAGTAGCAATCAGCCCCAGCATTTT
CASSGYSFLSSNQPQHF
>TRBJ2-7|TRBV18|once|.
TGTGCCAGTTCCCAACCAGGAGCCTACGAGCAGTACTTC
CASSQPGAYEQYF